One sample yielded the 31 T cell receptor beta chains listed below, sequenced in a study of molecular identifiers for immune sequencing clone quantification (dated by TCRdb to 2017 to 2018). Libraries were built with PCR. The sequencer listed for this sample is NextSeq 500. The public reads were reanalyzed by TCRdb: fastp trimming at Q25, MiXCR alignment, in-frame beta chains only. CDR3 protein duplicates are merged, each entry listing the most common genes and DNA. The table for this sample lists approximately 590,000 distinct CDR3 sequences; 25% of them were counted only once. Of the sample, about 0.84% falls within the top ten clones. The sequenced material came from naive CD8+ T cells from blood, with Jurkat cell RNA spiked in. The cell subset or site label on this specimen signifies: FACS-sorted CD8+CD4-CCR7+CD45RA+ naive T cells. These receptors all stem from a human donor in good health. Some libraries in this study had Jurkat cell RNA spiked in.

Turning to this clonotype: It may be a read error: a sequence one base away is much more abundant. CDR3 region: CASSLGSGGAADTQYF. CDR3 DNA: TGTGCCAGCAGTCTAGGGAGCGGGGGGGCCGCAGATACGCAGTATTTT. The chain has TRBV7-8 and TRBJ2-3; 10 nucleotides match TRBD2. This CDR3 is built from 16 residues. The J segment lost 4 bases and the V segment lost 6 bases, leaving 10 bases of the junction unmatched. CDR1 SGHVS and CDR2 FQNEAQ come from the germline V gene.

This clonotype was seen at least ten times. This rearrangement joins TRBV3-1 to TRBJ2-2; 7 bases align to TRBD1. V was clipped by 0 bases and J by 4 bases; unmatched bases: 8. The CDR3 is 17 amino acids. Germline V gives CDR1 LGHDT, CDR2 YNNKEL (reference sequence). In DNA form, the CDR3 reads TGTGCCAGCAGCCAAGATCGCGTGGGACAGCGCACCGGGGAGCTGTTTTTT. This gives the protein CASSQDRVGQRTGELFF.

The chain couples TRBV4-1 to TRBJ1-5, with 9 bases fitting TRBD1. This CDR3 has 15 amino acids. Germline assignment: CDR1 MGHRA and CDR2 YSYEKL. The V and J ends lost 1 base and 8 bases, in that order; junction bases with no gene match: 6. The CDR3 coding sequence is TGCGCCAGCAGCCAAGTTGACAGGGGGGGGGAGCCCCAGCATTTT. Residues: CASSQVDRGGEPQHF.

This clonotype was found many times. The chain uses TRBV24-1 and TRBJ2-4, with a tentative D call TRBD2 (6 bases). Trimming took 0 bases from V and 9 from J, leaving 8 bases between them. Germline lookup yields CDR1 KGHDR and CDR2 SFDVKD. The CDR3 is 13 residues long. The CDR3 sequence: CATSDLGEAIQYF. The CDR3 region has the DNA TGTGCCACCAGTGATTTGGGGGAGGCCATTCAGTACTTC.

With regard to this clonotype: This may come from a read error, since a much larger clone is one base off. As DNA, the CDR3 is TGTGCCAGCAGCCCCACAGGGGGCTTTGGGGCCAGCGTCCTGACTTTC. It is translated as CASSPTGGFGASVLTF. V and J are TRBV5-3 and TRBJ2-6; 9 nucleotides align to TRBD1. TRBV5-3 is an open reading frame, and its role is uncertain. The CDR3 is 16 amino acids.

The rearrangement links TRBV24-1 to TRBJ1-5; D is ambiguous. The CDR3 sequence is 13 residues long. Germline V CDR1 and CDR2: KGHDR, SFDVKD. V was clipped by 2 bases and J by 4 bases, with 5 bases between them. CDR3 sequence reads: CATSDSLNQPQHF. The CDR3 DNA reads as TGTGCCACCAGTGATTCCTTGAATCAGCCCCAGCATTTT.

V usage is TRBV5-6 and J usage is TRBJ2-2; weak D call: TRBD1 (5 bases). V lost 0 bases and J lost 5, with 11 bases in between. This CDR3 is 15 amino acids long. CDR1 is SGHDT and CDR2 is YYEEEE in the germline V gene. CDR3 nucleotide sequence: TGTGCCAGCAGCTTGGAAGCAGGGCCTACCGGGGAGCTGTTTTTT. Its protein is CASSLEAGPTGELFF.

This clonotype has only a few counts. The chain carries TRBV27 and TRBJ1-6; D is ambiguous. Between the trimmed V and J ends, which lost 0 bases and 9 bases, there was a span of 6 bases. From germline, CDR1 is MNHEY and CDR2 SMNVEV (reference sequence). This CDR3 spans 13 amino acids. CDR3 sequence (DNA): TGTGCCAGCAGTTTATCGATTAGTTCACCCCTCCACTTT. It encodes CASSLSISSPLHF.

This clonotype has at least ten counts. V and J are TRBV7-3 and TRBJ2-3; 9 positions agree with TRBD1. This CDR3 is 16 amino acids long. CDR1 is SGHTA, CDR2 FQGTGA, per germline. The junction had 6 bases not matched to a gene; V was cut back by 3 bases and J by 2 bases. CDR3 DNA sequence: TGTGCCAGCAGCTTTTTGCGGGACAGGGACACAGATACGCAGTATTTT. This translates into CASSFLRDRDTDTQYF.

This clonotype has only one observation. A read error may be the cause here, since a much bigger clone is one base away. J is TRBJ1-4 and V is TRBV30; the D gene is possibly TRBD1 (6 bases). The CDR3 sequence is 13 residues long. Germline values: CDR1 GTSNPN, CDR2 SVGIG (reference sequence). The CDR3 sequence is CAWSSTGSEKLSF. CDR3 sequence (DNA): TGTGCCTGGAGCTCCACAGGGAGTGAAAAACTGTCTTTT.

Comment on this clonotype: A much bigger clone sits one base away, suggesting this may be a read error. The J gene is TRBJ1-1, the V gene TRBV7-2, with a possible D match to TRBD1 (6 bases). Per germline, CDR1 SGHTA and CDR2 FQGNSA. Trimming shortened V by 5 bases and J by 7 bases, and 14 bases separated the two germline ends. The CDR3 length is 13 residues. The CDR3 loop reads CASSPGQNDEAFF. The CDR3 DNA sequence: TGTGCCAGCAGCCCGGGACAAAACGATGAAGCTTTCTTT.

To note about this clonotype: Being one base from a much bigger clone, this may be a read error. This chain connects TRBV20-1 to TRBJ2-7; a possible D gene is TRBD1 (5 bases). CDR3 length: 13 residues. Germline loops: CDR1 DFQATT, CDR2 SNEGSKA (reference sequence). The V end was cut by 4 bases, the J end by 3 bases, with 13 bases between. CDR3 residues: CSATDIWNYEQYF. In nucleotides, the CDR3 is TGCAGTGCTACGGACATCTGGAACTACGAGCAGTACTTC.

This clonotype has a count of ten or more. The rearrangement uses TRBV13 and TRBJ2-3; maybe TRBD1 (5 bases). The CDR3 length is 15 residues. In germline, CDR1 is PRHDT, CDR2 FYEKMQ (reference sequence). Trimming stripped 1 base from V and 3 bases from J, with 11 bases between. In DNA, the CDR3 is TGTGCCAGCAGCTTAGAACAGGAAATAACAGATACGCAGTATTTT. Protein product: CASSLEQEITDTQYF.

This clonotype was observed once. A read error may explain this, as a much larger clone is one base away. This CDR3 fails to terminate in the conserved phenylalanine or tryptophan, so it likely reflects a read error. The CDR3 is CASSFSGGTGAEQYS. CDR3 sequence (DNA): TGCGCCAGCAGCTTTTCCGGCGGGACAGGGGCCGAGCAGTACTCC. The gene calls are TRBV5-1 and TRBJ2-7, with TRBD1 matching 10 bases. The CDR3 extends over 15 amino acids. Germline lookup yields CDR1 SGHRS and CDR2 YFSETQ. Unmatched junction bases numbered 8, after V lost 2 bases and J lost 6 bases.

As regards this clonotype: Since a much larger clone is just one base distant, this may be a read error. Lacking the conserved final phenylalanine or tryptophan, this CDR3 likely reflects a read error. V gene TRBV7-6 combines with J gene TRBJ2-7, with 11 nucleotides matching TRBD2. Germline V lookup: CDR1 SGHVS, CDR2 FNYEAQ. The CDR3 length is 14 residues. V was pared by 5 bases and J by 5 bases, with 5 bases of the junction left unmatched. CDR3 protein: CASSSSGGADEQYL. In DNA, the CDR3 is TGTGCCAGCAGCAGTAGCGGGGGGGCCGACGAGCAGTACCTC.

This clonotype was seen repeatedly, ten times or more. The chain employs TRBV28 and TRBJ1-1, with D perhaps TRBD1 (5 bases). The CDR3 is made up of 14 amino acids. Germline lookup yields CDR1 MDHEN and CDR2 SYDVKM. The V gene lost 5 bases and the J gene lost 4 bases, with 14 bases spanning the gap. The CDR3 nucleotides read TGTGCCAGCAGTCCCAGGGCCCAGGGCACTGAAGCTTTCTTT. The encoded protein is CASSPRAQGTEAFF.

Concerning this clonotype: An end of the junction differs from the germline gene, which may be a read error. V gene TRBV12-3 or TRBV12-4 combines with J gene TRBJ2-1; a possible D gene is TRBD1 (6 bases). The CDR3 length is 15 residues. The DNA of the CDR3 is TGTGCCAGCAGTTTCCCCTCGACTGGGGACAATGAGCAGCTCTTC. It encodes CASSFPSTGDNEQLF.

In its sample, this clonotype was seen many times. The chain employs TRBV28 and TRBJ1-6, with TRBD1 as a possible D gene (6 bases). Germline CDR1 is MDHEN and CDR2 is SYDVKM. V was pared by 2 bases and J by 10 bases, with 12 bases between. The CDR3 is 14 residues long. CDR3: CASSLNQGSSPLHF. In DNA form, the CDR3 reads TGTGCCAGCAGTTTAAATCAGGGGTCATCACCCCTCCACTTT.

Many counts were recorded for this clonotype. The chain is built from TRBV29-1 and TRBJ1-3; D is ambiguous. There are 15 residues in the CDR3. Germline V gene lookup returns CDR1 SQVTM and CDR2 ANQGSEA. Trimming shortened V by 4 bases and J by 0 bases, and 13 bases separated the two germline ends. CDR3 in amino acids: CSVVLRSYSGNTIYF. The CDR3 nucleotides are TGCAGCGTTGTTCTTAGAAGCTACTCTGGAAACACCATATATTTT. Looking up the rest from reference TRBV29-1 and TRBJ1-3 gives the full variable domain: SAVISQKPSRDICQRGTSLTIQCQVDSQVTMMFWYRQQPGQSLTLIATANQGSEATYESGFVIDKFPISRPNLTFSTLTVSNMSPEDSSIYLCSVVLRSYSGNTIYFGEGSWLTVV.

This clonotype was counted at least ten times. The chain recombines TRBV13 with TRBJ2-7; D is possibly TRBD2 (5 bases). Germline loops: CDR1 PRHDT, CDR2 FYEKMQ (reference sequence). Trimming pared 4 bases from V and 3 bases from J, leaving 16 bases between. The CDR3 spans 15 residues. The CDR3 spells CASSSRPDSYYEQYF. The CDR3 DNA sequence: TGTGCCAGCAGCTCGAGGCCGGACTCCTACTACGAGCAGTACTTC.

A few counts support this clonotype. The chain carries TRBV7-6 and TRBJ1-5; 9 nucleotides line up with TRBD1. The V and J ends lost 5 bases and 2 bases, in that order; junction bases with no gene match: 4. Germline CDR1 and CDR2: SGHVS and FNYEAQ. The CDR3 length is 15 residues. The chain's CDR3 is CASSPGQGRNQPQHF. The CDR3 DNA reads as TGTGCCAGCAGCCCCGGACAGGGGCGCAATCAGCCCCAGCATTTT.

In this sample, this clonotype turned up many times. The CDR3 sequence: CASSLAGLADSYEQYF. In nucleotides, the CDR3 is TGCGCCAGCAGCTTGGCGGGTCTAGCGGACTCCTACGAGCAGTACTTC. This sequence joins TRBV5-1 and TRBJ2-7, with 7 bases identical to TRBD2. CDR1 is SGHRS and CDR2 is YFSETQ in the germline V gene. Losses at the gene ends were 0 bases for V and 0 bases for J; bases not matched to a gene: 6. The CDR3 has 16 residues.

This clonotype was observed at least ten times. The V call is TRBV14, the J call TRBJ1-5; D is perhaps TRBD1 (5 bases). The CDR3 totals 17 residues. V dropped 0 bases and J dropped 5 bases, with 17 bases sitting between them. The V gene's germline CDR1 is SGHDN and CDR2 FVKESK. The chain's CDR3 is CASSQECRQGVYQPQHF. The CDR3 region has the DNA TGTGCCAGCAGCCAAGAGTGCCGGCAGGGCGTATATCAGCCCCAGCATTTT.

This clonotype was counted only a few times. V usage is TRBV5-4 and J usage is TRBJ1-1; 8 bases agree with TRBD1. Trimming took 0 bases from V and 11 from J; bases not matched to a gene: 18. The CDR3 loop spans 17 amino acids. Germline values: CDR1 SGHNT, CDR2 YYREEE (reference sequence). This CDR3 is CASSLGRTGQIWDAAFF. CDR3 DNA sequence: TGTGCCAGCAGCTTGGGGCGGACAGGGCAGATTTGGGATGCGGCTTTCTTT.

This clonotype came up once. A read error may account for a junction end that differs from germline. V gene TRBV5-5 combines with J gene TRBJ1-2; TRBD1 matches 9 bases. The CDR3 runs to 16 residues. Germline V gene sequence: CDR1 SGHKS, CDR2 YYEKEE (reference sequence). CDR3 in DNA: TGTGCCAGCAGTCCCACCCGGGACAGGGATCACTATGGCTACCCCTTC. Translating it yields CASSPTRDRDHYGYPF.

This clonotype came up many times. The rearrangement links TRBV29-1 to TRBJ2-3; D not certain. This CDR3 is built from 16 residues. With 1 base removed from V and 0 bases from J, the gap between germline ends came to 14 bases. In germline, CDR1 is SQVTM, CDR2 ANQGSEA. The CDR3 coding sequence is TGCAGCGTTGAAGGGGGTCCTCCTTTGAGCACAGATACGCAGTATTTT. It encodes CSVEGGPPLSTDTQYF.

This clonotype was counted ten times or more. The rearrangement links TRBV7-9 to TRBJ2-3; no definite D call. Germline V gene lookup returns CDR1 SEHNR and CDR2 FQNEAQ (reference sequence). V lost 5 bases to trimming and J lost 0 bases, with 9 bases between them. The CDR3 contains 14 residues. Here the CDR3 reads CASSPADSTDTQYF. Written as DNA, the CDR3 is TGTGCCAGCAGCCCGGCCGATAGCACAGATACGCAGTATTTT.

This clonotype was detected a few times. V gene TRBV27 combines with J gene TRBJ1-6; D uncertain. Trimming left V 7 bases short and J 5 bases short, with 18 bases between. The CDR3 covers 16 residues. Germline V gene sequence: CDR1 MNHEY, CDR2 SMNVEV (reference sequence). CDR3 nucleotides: TGTGCCAGCACGGCATTTCACGGGGTGAATAATTCACCCCTCCACTTT. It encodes CASTAFHGVNNSPLHF.

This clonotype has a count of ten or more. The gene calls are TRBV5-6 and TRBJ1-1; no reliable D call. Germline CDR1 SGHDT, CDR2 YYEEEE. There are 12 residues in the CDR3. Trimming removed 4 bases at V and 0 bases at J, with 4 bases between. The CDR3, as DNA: TGTGCCAGCAGCCCCATGAACACTGAAGCTTTCTTT. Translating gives CASSPMNTEAFF.

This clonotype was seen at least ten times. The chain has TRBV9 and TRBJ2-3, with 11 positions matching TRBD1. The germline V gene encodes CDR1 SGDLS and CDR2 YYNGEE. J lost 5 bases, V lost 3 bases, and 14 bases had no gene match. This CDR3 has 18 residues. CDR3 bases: TGTGCCAGCAGCGCGATCCTTGGACAGGGGGCTTCGGGAGATACGCAGTATTTT. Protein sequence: CASSAILGQGASGDTQYF.

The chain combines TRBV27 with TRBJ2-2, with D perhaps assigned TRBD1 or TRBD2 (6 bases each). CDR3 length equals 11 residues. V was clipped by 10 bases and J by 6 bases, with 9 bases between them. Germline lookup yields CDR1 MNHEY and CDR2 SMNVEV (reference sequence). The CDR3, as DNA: TGTGCCACAAGGGGGGCCGGGGAGCTGTTTTTT. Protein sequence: CATRGAGELFF.